A single T cell receptor beta chain is shown here with its context. This sample is drawn from a study of graft-versus-host responses after intestinal transplantation. Method: immunoSEQ multiplex PCR; TCRdb's copy keeps in-frame clones and lacks some. Counted here are over 10,000 clones, roughly 93% occurring once; the ten biggest clones make up approximately 4.7%. Sequenced material: PBMCs, taken 1032 days after intestinal transplantation. This clonotype was sampled from a human patient who received an intestinal transplant, so some T cells may come from the graft donor.

CDR3 region: CASSQGAGSGNEQFF. Written as DNA, the CDR3 is TGTGCCAGCAGTCAGGGGGCGGGGAGCGGCAATGAGCAGTTCTTC. J is TRBJ2-1 and V is TRBV7-9, with 8 nucleotides matching TRBD1. The germline CDR1 and CDR2 sequences are SEHNR and FQNEAQ (reference sequence). The length of the CDR3 is 15 residues. V was clipped by 6 bases and J by 6 bases; unmatched bases: 10.